The 19 T cell receptor beta chains given below trace back to one sample, sequenced in a study of PD-L1 blockade in urothelial cancer. Clones were sequenced by immunoSEQ multiplex PCR, and TCRdb holds only the in-frame ones, with some missing. The sample has some 66,000 clones, approximately 86% seen once; the top ten hold under 15%. The time point denotes: pretreatment peripheral blood. Source: PBMCs, taken around atezolizumab (anti-PD-L1) treatment. These receptors all come from a man in his 60s with urothelial cancer.

This rearrangement joins TRBV20-1 to TRBJ2-5; D not resolved. Germline lookup yields CDR1 DFQATT and CDR2 SNEGSKA (reference sequence). CDR3 length equals 11 residues. V was cut by 0 bases and J by 5 bases, with 4 bases left in between. The CDR3 here is CSARDRETQYF. The CDR3, as DNA: TGCAGTGCTAGAGATCGGGAGACCCAGTACTTC.

This clone was picked up a small number of times. This chain connects TRBV19 to TRBJ1-1, with 11 nucleotides matching TRBD1. Losses at the gene ends were 8 bases for V and 0 bases for J; bases not matched to a gene: 2. Germline CDR1 is LNHDA and CDR2 is SQIVND (reference sequence). CDR3 length: 14 amino acids. CDR3 in amino acids: CASWDRGMNTEAFF. CDR3 DNA sequence: TGTGCCAGTTGGGACAGGGGGATGAACACTGAAGCTTTCTTT.

The chain recombines TRBV14 with TRBJ2-1; perhaps TRBD1 as D (7 bases). Per the germline V gene, CDR1 is SGHDN and CDR2 is FVKESK. This CDR3 is built from 15 residues. V shed 1 base and J shed 2 bases, with 9 bases lying between them. In DNA form, the CDR3 reads TGTGCCAGCAGCCAAGCCAGGGGGGCCTACAATGAGCAGTTCTTC. Amino acid sequence: CASSQARGAYNEQFF.

The sample holds one count of this clone. V and J are TRBV19 and TRBJ1-1, with D unresolved. Germline loops: CDR1 LNHDA, CDR2 SQIVND (reference sequence). CDR3 length: 15 amino acids. V was clipped by 3 bases and J by 2 bases, with 13 bases between them. CDR3 coding DNA: TGTGCCAGTAGTATGAGGGTTCTGTCAAACACTGAAGCTTTCTTT. The encoded protein is CASSMRVLSNTEAFF.

This clone was found once. This chain links TRBV7-2 with TRBJ2-1; D gene ambiguous. Germline CDR1 is SGHTA and CDR2 is FQGNSA. CDR3 length: 12 amino acids. Trimming shortened V by 1 base and J by 7 bases, and 5 bases separated the two germline ends. CDR3 protein: CASSLGENEQFF. CDR3 DNA sequence: TGTGCCAGCAGCTTAGGTGAGAATGAGCAGTTCTTC.

The genes are TRBV7-2 and TRBJ1-2, with D hard to call. Germline V lookup: CDR1 SGHTA, CDR2 FQGNSA. This CDR3 spans 13 amino acids. Written as DNA, the CDR3 is TGTGCGATGCGGGGAGTCGCTAACTATGGCTACACCTTC. This translates into CAMRGVANYGYTF.

The V and J genes are TRBV19 and TRBJ1-5; possibly TRBD1 for D (6 bases). CDR3 length: 17 amino acids. Germline V CDR1 and CDR2: LNHDA, SQIVND (reference sequence). The V and J ends lost 4 bases and 1 base respectively, with 17 bases between them. CDR3 loop: CASSTIQGGTSNQPQHF. The CDR3 DNA sequence: TGTGCCAGTAGTACTATACAGGGAGGGACGAGCAATCAGCCCCAGCATTTT.

The chain has TRBV19 and TRBJ2-2; D is unclear. The CDR3 length is 13 residues. Germline V gene sequence: CDR1 LNHDA, CDR2 SQIVND (reference sequence). V was shortened by 7 bases and J by 1 base, with 7 bases between the two germline ends. The CDR3: CASKRQNTGELFF. The CDR3, as DNA: TGTGCCAGTAAGAGACAGAACACCGGGGAGCTGTTTTTT.

This clone came up once. The chain recombines TRBV7-9 with TRBJ2-5, with D perhaps TRBD2 (5 bases). Germline values: CDR1 SEHNR, CDR2 FQNEAQ (reference sequence). CDR3 length: 13 amino acids. V lost 4 bases to trimming and J lost 9 bases, with 15 bases between them. The CDR3 spells CASSSATFGAQYF. DNA of the CDR3: TGTGCCAGCAGCTCGGCCACCTTCGGGGCCCAGTACTTC. Based on the CDR3 plus reference TRBV7-9 and TRBJ2-5, the full variable domain is DTGVSQNPRHKITKRGQNVTFRCDPISEHNRLYWYRQTLGQGPEFLTYFQNEAQLEKSRLLSDRFSAERPKGSFSTLEIQRTEQGDSAMYLCASSSATFGAQYFGPGTRLLVL.

The chain carries TRBV11-3 and TRBJ2-1, with a possible D match to TRBD2 (7 bases). Trimming took off 6 bases at V and 7 bases at J, with 19 bases between the two ends. The CDR3 consists of 15 residues. The germline V gene has CDR1 SGHNT and CDR2 YENEEA. CDR3 in DNA: TGTGCCAGCAGGCCGGGGAGGGGGGGGCCAAATGAGCAGTTCTTC. The encoded protein is CASRPGRGGPNEQFF.

Only one count was recorded for this clone. The chain links TRBV6-5 to TRBJ2-5; D might be TRBD2 (6 bases). The CDR3 totals 14 residues. With 5 bases removed from V and 6 bases from J, the gap between germline ends came to 16 bases. From germline, CDR1 is MNHEY and CDR2 SVGAGI. The chain's CDR3 is CASSPGAGLQTQYF. As DNA, the CDR3 is TGTGCCAGCAGTCCCGGGGCGGGGCTACAGACCCAGTACTTC.

This clone showed up just once. The genes are TRBV18 and TRBJ1-1, with 9 bases that match TRBD1. Trimming took 4 bases from V and 7 from J; bases not matched to a gene: 4. Germline values: CDR1 KGHSH, CDR2 LQKENI. The CDR3 contains 13 residues. In nucleotides, the CDR3 is TGTGCCAGCTCACAGGGACAGGGCTTTGAAGCTTTCTTT. It codes for CASSQGQGFEAFF.

CDR3 protein: CASSEGRFNQPQHF. The CDR3 DNA follows: TGTGCCAGCAGTGAAGGCCGGTTCAATCAGCCCCAGCATTTT. The chain uses TRBV2 and TRBJ1-5; D gene unclear. This CDR3 has 14 residues. CDR1 and CDR2 from the germline V gene are SNHLY and FYNNEI. Trimming left V 1 base short and J 3 bases short, with 7 bases between.

The chain links TRBV6-1 to TRBJ1-2; D unclear. Germline V gives CDR1 MNHNS, CDR2 SASEGT. V gave up 2 bases and J gave up 1 base, with 8 bases separating them. The CDR3 sequence is 14 residues long. CDR3 DNA: TGTGCCAGCAGTGAACGGGAGTTTAACTATGGCTACACCTTC. Protein product: CASSEREFNYGYTF.

The rearrangement uses TRBV7-9 and TRBJ1-2, with 8 bases fitting TRBD1. J lost 4 bases, V lost 1 base, and 2 bases had no gene match. The CDR3 spans 14 residues. The germline CDR1 and CDR2 sequences are SEHNR and FQNEAQ (reference sequence). The CDR3 coding sequence is TGTGCCAGCAGCTTAGGGACAGGGTCCTATGGCTACACCTTC. It encodes CASSLGTGSYGYTF.

This chain links TRBV6-1 with TRBJ2-2, with a weak D call TRBD1 (6 bases). This CDR3 spans 14 amino acids. Germline CDR1 MNHNS, CDR2 SASEGT. Trimming shortened V by 6 bases and J by 1 base, and 9 bases separated the two germline ends. The CDR3 region has the DNA TGTGCCAGCAGACCGGGACAGAACACCGGGGAGCTGTTTTTT. It codes for CASRPGQNTGELFF.

As DNA, the CDR3 is TGTGCCAGCGCCCGAACGGGCAGGGCCCCCTACGAGCAGTACTTC. The encoded protein is CASARTGRAPYEQYF. The chain links TRBV6-1 to TRBJ2-7, with a weak D call TRBD1 (5 bases). Germline V lookup: CDR1 MNHNS, CDR2 SASEGT. Trimming removed 8 bases at V and 2 bases at J, with 19 bases between. The CDR3 is 15 residues long.

V gene TRBV4-1 combines with J gene TRBJ2-7, with D possibly being TRBD1 (6 bases). The germline gives CDR1 MGHRA, CDR2 YSYEKL. The CDR3 runs 15 residues. Trimming pared 2 bases from V and 3 bases from J, leaving 14 bases between. For the CDR3, the DNA is TGCGCCAGCAGCCAAATCCAGGACAGTAACTACGAGCAGTACTTC. Residues: CASSQIQDSNYEQYF.

This rearrangement joins TRBV7-9 to TRBJ1-1; the D is unclear. The CDR3 consists of 14 residues. Germline lookup yields CDR1 SEHNR and CDR2 FQNEAQ (reference sequence). The V end was cut by 1 base, the J end by 6 bases, with 12 bases between. CDR3 in DNA: TGTGCCAGCAGCTTAGAGTTCGGAGGCGCTGAAGCTTTCTTT. Translating it yields CASSLEFGGAEAFF.